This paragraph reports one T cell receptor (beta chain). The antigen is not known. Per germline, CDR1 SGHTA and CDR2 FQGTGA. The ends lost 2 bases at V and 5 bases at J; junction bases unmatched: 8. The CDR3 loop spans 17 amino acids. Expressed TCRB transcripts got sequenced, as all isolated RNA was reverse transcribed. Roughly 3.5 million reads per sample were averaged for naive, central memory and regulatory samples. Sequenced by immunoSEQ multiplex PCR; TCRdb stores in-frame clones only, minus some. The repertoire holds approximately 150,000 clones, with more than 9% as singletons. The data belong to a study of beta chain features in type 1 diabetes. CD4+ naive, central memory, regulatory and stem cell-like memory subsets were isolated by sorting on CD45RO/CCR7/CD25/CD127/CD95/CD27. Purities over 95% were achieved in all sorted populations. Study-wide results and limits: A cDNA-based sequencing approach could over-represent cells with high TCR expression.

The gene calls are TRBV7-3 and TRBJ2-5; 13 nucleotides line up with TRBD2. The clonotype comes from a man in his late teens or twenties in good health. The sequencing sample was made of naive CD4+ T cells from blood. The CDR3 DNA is TGTGCCAGCAGCTTAGGGACTAGCGGGGTGAGGGGGGAGACCCAGTACTTC. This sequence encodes CASSLGTSGVRGETQYF. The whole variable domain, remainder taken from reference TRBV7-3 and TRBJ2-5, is GAGVSQTPSNKVTEKGKYVELRCDPISGHTALYWYRQSLGQGPEFLIYFQGTGAADDSGLPNDRFFAVRPEGSVSTLKIQRTERGDSAVYLCASSLGTSGVRGETQYFGPGTRLLVL.